Each of the 21 T cell receptor beta chains below was sequenced from the same sample in a study of cytomegalovirus exposure and HLA in healthy donors. The PCR made use of 60 Vbeta and 13 Jbeta primers. Assay: immunoSEQ multiplex PCR; the TCRdb copy retains only in-frame clones and omits some. There are 150,000 to 200,000 clones in the sample; more than 60% occur only once, and 8.5% to 12% lies in the top ten. What was sequenced was PBMCs. These TCRs come from a man aged 25 to 40 in good health and CMV-seropositive.

This clone appeared a few times. The gene calls are TRBV18 and TRBJ1-5; TRBD1 matches at 12 bases. In germline, CDR1 is KGHSH, CDR2 LQKENI. This CDR3 contains 16 residues. Trimming took 5 bases from V and 0 from J; bases not matched to a gene: 2. CDR3: CASSTGQGASNQPQHF. The CDR3 DNA follows: TGTGCCAGCTCAACGGGACAGGGGGCTAGCAATCAGCCCCAGCATTTT.

In its sample, this clone was seen a few times. V is TRBV7-3 and J is TRBJ2-1, with 8 bases identical to TRBD2. This CDR3 has 15 amino acids. With V trimmed by 5 bases and J by 7 bases, 10 bases remained unmatched. The V gene's germline CDR1 is SGHTA and CDR2 FQGTGA. The CDR3 region has the DNA TGTGCCAGCAGCCAATGGGGGACTAGTAGTAATGAGCAGTTCTTC. Protein product: CASSQWGTSSNEQFF.

The J gene is TRBJ2-7, the V gene TRBV4-1; D possibly corresponds to TRBD2 (6 bases). CDR3 length equals 15 residues. Germline V gene sequence: CDR1 MGHRA, CDR2 YSYEKL. V was shortened by 0 bases and J by 2 bases, with 11 bases between the two germline ends. CDR3 coding DNA: TGCGCCAGCAGCCAAGAAGGACTATTAACCTACGAGCAGTACTTC. This translates into CASSQEGLLTYEQYF.

This clone was detected once. CDR3 DNA sequence: TGCAGTGCTAGAGATCAAGTGGAGGCTTTCTTT. Translated: CSARDQVEAFF. This chain connects TRBV20-1 to TRBJ1-1; D is uncertain. Germline values: CDR1 DFQATT, CDR2 SNEGSKA (reference sequence). Trimming stripped 0 bases from V and 11 bases from J, with 10 bases between. There are 11 residues in the CDR3.

This clone was recorded a few times. In nucleotides, the CDR3 is TGTGCCAGCGGACAGGGGGCGAACTATGGCTACACCTTC. Protein product: CASGQGANYGYTF. The chain links TRBV19 to TRBJ1-2; 11 nucleotides agree with TRBD1. The CDR3 has 13 amino acids. Trimming took 9 bases from V and 2 from J; bases not matched to a gene: 2. Germline values: CDR1 LNHDA, CDR2 SQIVND (reference sequence).

CDR3 DNA sequence: TGTGCCAGCAGCCTAAACAGGGATGGCTACACCTTC. This gives the protein CASSLNRDGYTF. The V and J genes are TRBV5-6 and TRBJ1-2, with D maybe TRBD1 (6 bases). Deletions cut 4 bases from V and 6 bases from J, with 10 bases between. CDR1 is SGHDT, CDR2 YYEEEE, per germline. CDR3 length: 12 amino acids.

The rearrangement joins TRBV5-1 to TRBJ1-1; D uncertain. The germline V gene has CDR1 SGHRS and CDR2 YFSETQ. CDR3 length: 14 residues. V lost 4 bases to trimming and J lost 5 bases, with 15 bases between them. CDR3 DNA sequence: TGCGCCAGCAGCACAGCAGAGGGTTTGACTGAAGCTTTCTTT. It yields the protein CASSTAEGLTEAFF.

Worth noting for this clone: Germline is not matched at one junction end, which may reflect a read error. The chain uses TRBV7-9 and TRBJ2-1; tentatively, D is TRBD2 (7 bases). Germline loops: CDR1 SEHNR, CDR2 FQNEAQ (reference sequence). This CDR3 contains 17 residues. In DNA, the CDR3 is TGTTCCAGCAGCTCTACGGGGGGCAAGGCGGTTGGTAATGAGCAGTTCTTC. It encodes CSSSSTGGKAVGNEQFF. Full variable domain (remainder filled in from reference TRBV7-9 and TRBJ2-1): DTGVSQNPRHKITKRGQNVTFRCDPISEHNRLYWYRQTLGQGPEFLTYFQNEAQLEKSRLLSDRFSAERPKGSFSTLEIQRTEQGDSAMYLCSSSSTGGKAVGNEQFFGPGTRLTVL.

This chain uses TRBV11-2 with TRBJ2-3, with D uncertain. CDR1 and CDR2 from the germline V gene are SGHAT and FQNNGV. The CDR3 is 15 residues long. Trimming shortened V by 7 bases and J by 6 bases, and 20 bases separated the two germline ends. For the CDR3, the DNA is TGTGCCAGCATTTATCGAGACCGGGTTGGGGATACGCAGTATTTT. It is translated as CASIYRDRVGDTQYF.

The rearrangement links TRBV19 to TRBJ2-1, with D unresolved. The CDR3 is made up of 14 amino acids. V was pared by 4 bases and J by 4 bases, with 11 bases between. CDR1 is LNHDA, CDR2 SQIVND, per germline (reference sequence). The CDR3 loop reads CASSKAEIYNEQFF. CDR3 sequence (DNA): TGTGCCAGTAGTAAGGCGGAAATATACAATGAGCAGTTCTTC. Supplemented by reference TRBV19 and TRBJ2-1, the full variable domain reads DGGITQSPKYLFRKEGQNVTLSCEQNLNHDAMYWYRQDPGQGLRLIYYSQIVNDFQKGDIAEGYSVSREKKESFPLTVTSAQKNPTAFYLCASSKAEIYNEQFFGPGTRLTVL.

The chain joins TRBV9 to TRBJ1-6, with D possibly matching TRBD1 (6 bases). CDR3 size: 17 residues. Looked up from germline, CDR1 is SGDLS and CDR2 is YYNGEE. Trimming pared 4 bases from V and 5 bases from J, leaving 19 bases between. The CDR3 DNA reads TGTGCCAGCAGCCCGGGGGTGGGGGGGGGCCATAATTCACCCCTCCACTTT. As protein: CASSPGVGGGHNSPLHF.

This chain links TRBV21-1 with TRBJ2-1; the table's D call, TRBD2, has no DNA check behind it. TRBV21-1 is a pseudogene. The CDR3 has 15 residues. This CDR3 reads CASSKGAATSVSKFF. CDR3 nucleotide sequence: TGTGCCAGCAGCAAAGGAGCGGCGACTAGCGTCAGCAAGTTCTTC.

V and J are TRBV13 and TRBJ2-2; 11 nucleotides line up with TRBD1. The CDR3 has 17 amino acids. Looked up from germline, CDR1 is PRHDT and CDR2 is FYEKMQ (reference sequence). After removal of 1 base from V and 7 bases from J, the junction contained 8 bases not matched to a gene. The CDR3 loop reads CASSLVAGTGGIGELFF. CDR3 coding DNA: TGTGCCAGCAGCTTAGTCGCCGGGACAGGGGGGATCGGGGAGCTGTTTTTT.

This chain connects TRBV7-8 to TRBJ2-7, with 7 bases that match TRBD2. This CDR3 is 13 amino acids long. Trimming cost V 2 bases and J 3 bases; bases outside gene matches: 1. The germline V gene encodes CDR1 SGHVS and CDR2 FQNEAQ. The CDR3 DNA is TGTGCCAGCAGCTTATGGGAGGGCTACGAGCAGTACTTC. Its translation is CASSLWEGYEQYF.

This chain connects TRBV11-2 to TRBJ2-1; weak D call: TRBD1 (5 bases). Trimming took off 5 bases at V and 4 bases at J, with 9 bases between the two ends. Per the germline V gene, CDR1 is SGHAT and CDR2 is FQNNGV. The CDR3 covers 13 residues. CDR3 loop: CASSRGRYNEQFF. The CDR3 nucleotides read TGTGCCAGCAGCAGGGGTCGATACAATGAGCAGTTCTTC. Together with reference TRBV11-2 and TRBJ2-1, the CDR3 gives the full variable domain: EAGVAQSPRYKIIEKRQSVAFWCNPISGHATLYWYQQILGQGPKLLIQFQNNGVVDDSQLPKDRFSAERLKGVDSTLKIQPAKLEDSAVYLCASSRGRYNEQFFGPGTRLTVL.

The chain employs TRBV5-1 and TRBJ2-2; TRBD1 matches at 7 bases. The trim removed 2 bases at V and 0 bases at J, leaving 1 base unmatched. The CDR3 runs to 15 residues. Germline CDR1 is SGHRS and CDR2 is YFSETQ. CDR3 sequence (DNA): TGCGCCAGCAGCTTACAGGGGTCGAACACCGGGGAGCTGTTTTTT. This translates into CASSLQGSNTGELFF.

The sample holds a few counts of this clone. The CDR3 spells CASSPRRTEAFF. Written as DNA, the CDR3 is TGTGCCAGCAGCCCCCGTCGTACTGAAGCTTTCTTT. The rearrangement uses TRBV13 and TRBJ1-1; no definite D call. The CDR3 sequence is 12 residues long. The germline CDR1 and CDR2 sequences are PRHDT and FYEKMQ (reference sequence). Trimming took off 5 bases at V and 5 bases at J, with 9 bases between the two ends. Supplemented by reference TRBV13 and TRBJ1-1, the full variable domain reads AAGVIQSPRHLIKEKRETATLKCYPIPRHDTVYWYQQGPGQDPQFLISFYEKMQSDKGSIPDRFSAQQFSDYHSELNMSSLELGDSALYFCASSPRRTEAFFGQGTRLTVV.

The CDR3 is CASSLPLGLLGPTDTQYF. For the CDR3, the DNA is TGTGCCAGCAGTTTACCCCTGGGACTGCTGGGGCCAACAGATACGCAGTATTTT. The rearrangement uses TRBV27 and TRBJ2-3; D is perhaps TRBD2 (6 bases). The CDR3 spans 18 residues. V was pared by 2 bases and J by 3 bases, with 21 bases between. Looked up from germline, CDR1 is MNHEY and CDR2 is SMNVEV (reference sequence).

The CDR3 DNA sequence: TGTGCCAGCAGTGAAAGATTGGGGGGTTGGGAGCAGTACTTC. Residues: CASSERLGGWEQYF. V usage is TRBV25-1 and J usage is TRBJ2-7; weak D call: TRBD2 (6 bases). The CDR3 runs to 14 residues. The germline V and J ends were trimmed by 2 bases and 7 bases, with 15 bases remaining between them. CDR1 is MGHDK, CDR2 SYGVNS, per germline.

This clone came up a few times. The same CDR3 is also encoded by other DNA sequences in this sample. V is TRBV2 and J is TRBJ2-5, with D possibly being TRBD1 (6 bases). Germline-derived CDR1 and CDR2 are SNHLY and FYNNEI. Trimming took off 6 bases at V and 1 base at J, with 9 bases between the two ends. This CDR3 has 13 residues. The CDR3 sequence is CASSRGPQETQYF. CDR3 nucleotide sequence: TGTGCCAGCAGCAGGGGCCCCCAAGAGACCCAGTACTTC.

J is TRBJ1-5 and V is TRBV2, with D possibly TRBD1 on 6 matching bases. V lost 0 bases, J lost 8 bases, and 14 bases lay in between. CDR3 length equals 15 residues. CDR1 SNHLY and CDR2 FYNNEI come from the germline V gene. The CDR3 DNA reads as TGTGCCAGCAGTGAAGCAGAACAGGGCGTGGAGCCCCAGCATTTT. This sequence encodes CASSEAEQGVEPQHF.